Following are 24 T cell receptor beta chains from one sample sequenced in a study of PD-L1 blockade in urothelial cancer. Regarding time point: pretreatment peripheral blood. Data came from immunoSEQ multiplex PCR; TCRdb stores just in-frame clones and leaves some out. The sample includes 50,000 or so clones, approximately 81% of them seen just once. Sequenced here: PBMCs, sampled around atezolizumab (anti-PD-L1) treatment. These receptors were obtained from a man between 70 and 80 years old with urothelial cancer.

V usage is TRBV5-8 and J usage is TRBJ1-4, with 7 bases identical to TRBD1. Germline values: CDR1 SGHTS, CDR2 YDEGEE. The CDR3 is made up of 15 amino acids. Trimming removed 4 bases from V and 5 bases from J; junction bases left unmatched: 8. The CDR3 loop is CASSPGQERNEKLFF. Here the CDR3 DNA reads TGTGCCAGCAGCCCAGGACAGGAGAGAAATGAAAAACTGTTTTTT.

The chain has TRBV7-6 and TRBJ1-1; possible D gene TRBD1, 5 bases. Germline-derived CDR1 and CDR2 are SGHVS and FNYEAQ. CDR3 length: 16 residues. Deletions cut 0 bases from V and 7 bases from J, with 18 bases between. In DNA form, the CDR3 reads TGTGCCAGCAGCTTAGCCCCCGGGGGGAGAGTAAGTGAAGCTTTCTTT. Translated, it gives CASSLAPGGRVSEAFF.

The V call is TRBV15, the J call TRBJ1-4; the D is unclear. V lost 6 bases to trimming and J lost 0 bases, with 23 bases between them. CDR1 LNHNV and CDR2 YYDKDF come from the germline V gene (reference sequence). This CDR3 has 19 residues. The CDR3 nucleotides are TGTGCCACCAGAACCTCCCGTTTACGCCCCGAGGCAACTAATGAAAAACTGTTTTTT. Translating gives CATRTSRLRPEATNEKLFF. Filled out from reference TRBV15 and TRBJ1-4, the complete variable domain reads DAMVIQNPRYQVTQFGKPVTLSCSQTLNHNVMYWYQQKSSQAPKLLFHYYDKDFNNEADTPDNFQSRRPNTSFCFLDIRSPGLGDTAMYLCATRTSRLRPEATNEKLFFGSGTQLSVL.

This clone has only a few counts. This chain connects TRBV6-5 to TRBJ2-7, with D possibly being TRBD1 (5 bases). The CDR3 totals 16 residues. V dropped 2 bases and J dropped 2 bases, with 16 bases sitting between them. The germline gives CDR1 MNHEY, CDR2 SVGAGI. The CDR3, as DNA: TGTGCCAGCAGTTACAGGGGCGAGTCCCCCGCCTACGAGCAGTACTTC. This encodes CASSYRGESPAYEQYF.

J is TRBJ1-1 and V is TRBV9, with D possibly TRBD1 on 5 matching bases. From germline, CDR1 is SGDLS and CDR2 YYNGEE. Deletions cut 0 bases from V and 5 bases from J, with 11 bases between. This CDR3 contains 14 residues. The CDR3 DNA is TGTGCCAGCAGCGTAGGGGGGGGTAAGACTGAAGCTTTCTTT. Its protein product is CASSVGGGKTEAFF.

The rearrangement uses TRBV4-1 and TRBJ2-7, with TRBD1 as a possible D gene (6 bases). The V end was cut by 0 bases, the J end by 3 bases, with 12 bases between. This CDR3 is built from 15 residues. Germline loops: CDR1 MGHRA, CDR2 YSYEKL. CDR3 sequence: CASSQEQGRLYEQYF. The CDR3, as DNA: TGCGCCAGCAGCCAAGAACAGGGCAGGCTCTACGAGCAGTACTTC.

This clone was detected only a few times. The V gene is TRBV5-6, the J gene TRBJ1-5; 10 bases map to TRBD1. Germline V CDR1 and CDR2: SGHDT, YYEEEE. The CDR3 spans 17 residues. V shed 4 bases, J shed 3 bases, and the junction held 10 bases outside the gene matches. This CDR3 reads CASSIWTGGLANQPQHF. Here the CDR3 DNA reads TGTGCCAGCAGCATCTGGACAGGGGGTCTCGCCAATCAGCCCCAGCATTTT.

The chain links TRBV11-3 to TRBJ1-4; D not certain. Trimming shortened V by 1 base and J by 7 bases, and 13 bases separated the two germline ends. The CDR3 sequence is 15 residues long. Looked up from germline, CDR1 is SGHNT and CDR2 is YENEEA. The CDR3 DNA sequence: TGTGCCAGCAGCTTAGCGTCGGCAGGCCTTGAAAAACTGTTTTTT. Translating it yields CASSLASAGLEKLFF.

The V call is TRBV6-1, the J call TRBJ2-2; 8 nucleotides match TRBD1. V lost 6 bases, J lost 4 bases, and 7 bases stayed unmatched. Germline V lookup: CDR1 MNHNS, CDR2 SASEGT. CDR3 size: 15 residues. In DNA, the CDR3 is TGTGCCAGCAGGCGGGGACAGGATATCACCGGGGAGCTGTTTTTT. Translation: CASRRGQDITGELFF.

This clone was observed a handful of times. The chain couples TRBV28 to TRBJ2-3, with TRBD1 identical over 7 bases. Germline CDR1 reads MDHEN; CDR2 reads SYDVKM. Germline trimming cut 5 bases from V and 0 bases from J; bases unmatched to any gene: 5. The CDR3 spans 15 residues. The CDR3 here is CASSPGQASTDTQYF. For the CDR3, the DNA is TGTGCCAGCAGTCCCGGACAGGCGAGCACAGATACGCAGTATTTT.

The chain combines TRBV5-1 with TRBJ2-5; weak D call: TRBD1 (5 bases). Trimming pared 0 bases from V and 1 base from J, leaving 10 bases between. Germline loops: CDR1 SGHRS, CDR2 YFSETQ. The CDR3 is 15 amino acids. The CDR3 bases are TGCGCCAGCAGCTTGGGGGGTCAGGGCCAAGAGACCCAGTACTTC. This gives the protein CASSLGGQGQETQYF.

This rearrangement joins TRBV7-4 to TRBJ1-5; D might be TRBD1 (5 bases). The germline CDR1 and CDR2 sequences are SGHVT and SQSDAQ. This CDR3 has 15 amino acids. V lost 3 bases and J 6 bases, leaving 15 bases between the germline ends. The CDR3 sequence: CASSFRWYDSQPQHF. As DNA, the CDR3 is TGTGCCAGCAGCTTCCGGTGGTACGACAGTCAGCCCCAGCATTTT.

This sequence joins TRBV5-1 and TRBJ2-7; 7 bases are shared with TRBD1. V gave up 3 bases and J gave up 5 bases; unmatched junction bases: 8. Germline V gives CDR1 SGHRS, CDR2 YFSETQ. The length of the CDR3 is 14 residues. Written as DNA, the CDR3 is TGCGCCAGCAGCTATCTGGACAGGCTAAACGAGCAGTACTTC. This codes for CASSYLDRLNEQYF.

The rearrangement uses TRBV7-3 and TRBJ1-3; D call uncertain. The germline V gene has CDR1 SGHTA and CDR2 FQGTGA. The CDR3 is made up of 15 amino acids. Trimming removed 3 bases from V and 0 bases from J, with 9 bases in between. The CDR3: CASSLSGSSGNTIYF. The CDR3 coding sequence is TGTGCCAGCAGCTTGAGCGGTAGCTCTGGAAACACCATATATTTT.

This clone is classed as medium-sized. The genes are TRBV5-4 and TRBJ1-6; D perhaps matches TRBD1 (5 bases). The V gene lost 2 bases and the J gene lost 9 bases, with 15 bases spanning the gap. The CDR3 has 15 residues. Germline V CDR1 and CDR2: SGHNT, YYREEE (reference sequence). Here the CDR3 reads CASSFGQGNGSPLHF. The DNA of the CDR3 is TGTGCCAGCAGCTTCGGTCAGGGCAATGGTTCACCCCTCCACTTT.

V is TRBV7-2 and J is TRBJ1-5; possibly TRBD1 for D (5 bases). Germline V CDR1 and CDR2: SGHTA, FQGNSA. The CDR3 sequence is 14 residues long. V was trimmed by 4 bases and J by 5 bases, leaving 12 bases between them. The CDR3: CASSSRGGDQPQHF. DNA of the CDR3: TGTGCCAGCAGCTCCCGGGGGGGAGATCAGCCCCAGCATTTT.

V and J are TRBV7-6 and TRBJ1-2, with D perhaps TRBD1 (6 bases). CDR3 length: 19 residues. Germline CDR1 and CDR2: SGHVS and FNYEAQ. V gave up 0 bases and J gave up 2 bases, with 22 bases separating them. The CDR3 nucleotides read TGTGCCAGCAGCTTAGCTTCCTCCGGCAGGGCAGGGGCGAACTATGGCTACACCTTC. This encodes CASSLASSGRAGANYGYTF.

There are a few counts of this clone. The V and J genes are TRBV19 and TRBJ1-1; D remains unclear. Germline CDR1 and CDR2: LNHDA and SQIVND (reference sequence). The V end lost 5 bases, the J end lost 2 bases, and 12 bases lay between the germline ends. The CDR3 has 14 amino acids. In DNA, the CDR3 is TGTGCCAGTAGTTTGAGAGGCGGTAACACTGAAGCTTTCTTT. It is translated as CASSLRGGNTEAFF.

This clone was detected only once. The chain has TRBV4-1 and TRBJ2-5, with D tentatively TRBD1 (5 bases). This CDR3 has 15 amino acids. Germline-derived CDR1 and CDR2 are MGHRA and YSYEKL. Trimming took 1 base from V and 2 from J, leaving 11 bases between them. The CDR3 DNA reads as TGCGCCAGCAGCCAAGGAACAGGAACTCAAGAGACCCAGTACTTC. Translated, it gives CASSQGTGTQETQYF.

The chain recombines TRBV2 with TRBJ1-4; no clear D. This CDR3 comprises 15 residues. The germline gives CDR1 SNHLY, CDR2 FYNNEI. The V end was cut by 0 bases, the J end by 5 bases, with 10 bases between. CDR3 sequence (DNA): TGTGCCAGCAGTGAAGCGCTGGGCAGGAATGAAAAACTGTTTTTT. It encodes CASSEALGRNEKLFF.

This chain uses TRBV7-6 with TRBJ2-1; 13 nucleotides align to TRBD2. The junction had 10 bases not matched to a gene; V was cut back by 2 bases and J by 3 bases. Germline loops: CDR1 SGHVS, CDR2 FNYEAQ. The CDR3 covers 19 residues. The CDR3 nucleotides are TGTGCCAGCAGCTTATTGGGGGGGACTAGCGGGAACCTCTACAATGAGCAGTTCTTC. It encodes CASSLLGGTSGNLYNEQFF.

A single count supports this clone. This sequence joins TRBV10-2 and TRBJ2-5; TRBD2 aligns across 12 bases. CDR3 size: 18 residues. V shed 0 bases and J 5 bases; nucleotides not matched to a gene: 10. From germline, CDR1 is WSHSY and CDR2 SAAADI. The CDR3 DNA reads TGCGCCAGCAGTGAGTCCCTTGGACTAGCGGGATTGGTGGAGACCCAGTACTTC. Protein sequence: CASSESLGLAGLVETQYF.

This chain connects TRBV18 to TRBJ2-3; 9 bases map to TRBD1. This CDR3 region has 15 residues. The V gene end was trimmed by 6 bases and the J gene end by 1 base; junction bases not matched to a gene: 5. CDR1 and CDR2 from the germline V gene are KGHSH and LQKENI. CDR3 in DNA: TGTGCCAGCTCTCCCGGGACAGGGCGCACAGATACGCAGTATTTT. Protein: CASSPGTGRTDTQYF.

V gene TRBV4-1 combines with J gene TRBJ2-3; 13 bases are a match to TRBD2. Germline CDR1 and CDR2: MGHRA and YSYEKL. The CDR3 has 16 residues. Germline trimming cut 4 bases from V and 5 bases from J; bases unmatched to any gene: 6. The DNA for the CDR3 is TGCGCCAGCAGCCGAGGACTAGCGGGAGCTGGAGATACGCAGTATTTT. Its protein is CASSRGLAGAGDTQYF.